What follows describes a single TCR beta chain. TCRdb's table, derived via immunoSEQ multiplex PCR, lists solely in-frame clones and lacks some. Of about 160,000 clones in the sample, 88% were seen once. This specimen belongs to a study of blood T cell repertoires in COVID-19. Study summary: Sources were T cells, B-cell-depleted T cells, or PBMCs; the material itself was cDNA or gDNA.

Two consecutive negative NP/OP PCR tests, clearance, or resolved symptoms defined Cohort 3 recovery. Trimming removed 4 bases at V and 1 base at J, with 11 bases between. Germline V gene lookup returns CDR1 SGHKS and CDR2 YYEKEE (reference sequence). This CDR3 region has 14 residues. This TCR came from a woman aged 45-59 years who had recovered from COVID-19. J is TRBJ1-1 and V is TRBV5-5; D is unclear. Sample: PBMCs or T cells enriched from blood (not recorded which). The CDR3 sequence is CASSPGVPNTEAFF. CDR3 coding DNA: TGTGCCAGCAGCCCCGGGGTACCGAACACTGAAGCTTTCTTT.